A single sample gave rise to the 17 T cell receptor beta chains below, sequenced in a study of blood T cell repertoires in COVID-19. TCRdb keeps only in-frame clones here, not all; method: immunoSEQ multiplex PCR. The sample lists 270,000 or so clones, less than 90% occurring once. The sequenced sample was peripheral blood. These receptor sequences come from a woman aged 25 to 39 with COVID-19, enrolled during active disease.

CDR3 protein: CASSQPFRNTEAFF. CDR3 bases: TGCGCCAGCAGCCAACCCTTCAGGAACACTGAAGCTTTCTTT. V is TRBV4-1 and J is TRBJ1-1; no reliable D call. The length of the CDR3 is 14 residues. Germline assignment: CDR1 MGHRA and CDR2 YSYEKL. Deletions cut 2 bases from V and 1 base from J, with 8 bases between.

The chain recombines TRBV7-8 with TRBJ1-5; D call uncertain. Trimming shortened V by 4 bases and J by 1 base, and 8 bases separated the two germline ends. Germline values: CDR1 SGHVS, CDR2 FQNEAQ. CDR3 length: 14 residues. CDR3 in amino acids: CASSSGGSNQPQHF. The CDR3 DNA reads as TGTGCCAGCAGCTCAGGCGGGAGCAATCAGCCCCAGCATTTT.

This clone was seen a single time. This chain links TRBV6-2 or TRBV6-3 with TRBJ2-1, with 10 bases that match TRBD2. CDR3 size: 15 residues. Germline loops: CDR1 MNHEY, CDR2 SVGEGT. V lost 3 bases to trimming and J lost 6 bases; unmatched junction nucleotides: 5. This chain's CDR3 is CASSYPSGGANEQFF. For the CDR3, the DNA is TGTGCCAGCAGTTATCCCAGCGGGGGGGCCAATGAGCAGTTCTTC.

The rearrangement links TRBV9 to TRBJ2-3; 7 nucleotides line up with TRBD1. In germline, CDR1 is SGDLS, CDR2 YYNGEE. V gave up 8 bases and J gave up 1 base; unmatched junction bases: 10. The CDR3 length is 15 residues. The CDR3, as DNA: TGTGCCAGTTCTACGACAGGGACGGGCACAGATACGCAGTATTTT. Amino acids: CASSTTGTGTDTQYF. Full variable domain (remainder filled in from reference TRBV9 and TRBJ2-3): DSGVTQTPKHLITATGQRVTLRCSPRSGDLSVYWYQQSLDQGLQFLIQYYNGEERAKGNILERFSAQQFPDLHSELNLSSLELGDSALYFCASSTTGTGTDTQYFGPGTRLTVL.

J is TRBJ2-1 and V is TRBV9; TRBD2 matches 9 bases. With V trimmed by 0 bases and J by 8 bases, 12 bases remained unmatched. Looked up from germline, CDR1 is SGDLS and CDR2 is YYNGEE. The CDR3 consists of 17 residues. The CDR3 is CASSVGSLAGTRDEQFF. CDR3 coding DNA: TGTGCCAGCAGCGTAGGTTCTCTAGCGGGGACTCGGGATGAGCAGTTCTTC.

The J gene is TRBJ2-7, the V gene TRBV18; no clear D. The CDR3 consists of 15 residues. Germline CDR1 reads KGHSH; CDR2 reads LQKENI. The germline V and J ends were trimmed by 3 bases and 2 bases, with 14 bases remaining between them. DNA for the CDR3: TGTGCCAGCTCACCTGGCACAGAAAAAGCCTACGAGCAGTACTTC. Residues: CASSPGTEKAYEQYF.

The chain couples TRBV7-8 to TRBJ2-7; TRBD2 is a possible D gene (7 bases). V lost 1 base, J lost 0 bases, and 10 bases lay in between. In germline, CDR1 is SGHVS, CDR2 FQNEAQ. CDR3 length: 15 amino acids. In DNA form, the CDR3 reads TGTGCCAGCAGCTTAGACGGGGGGCACTCCTACGAGCAGTACTTC. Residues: CASSLDGGHSYEQYF. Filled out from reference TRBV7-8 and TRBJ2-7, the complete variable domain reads GAGVSQSPRYKVAKRGQDVALRCDPISGHVSLFWYQQALGQGPEFLTYFQNEAQLDKSGLPSDRFFAERPEGSVSTLKIQRTQQEDSAVYLCASSLDGGHSYEQYFGPGTRLTVT.

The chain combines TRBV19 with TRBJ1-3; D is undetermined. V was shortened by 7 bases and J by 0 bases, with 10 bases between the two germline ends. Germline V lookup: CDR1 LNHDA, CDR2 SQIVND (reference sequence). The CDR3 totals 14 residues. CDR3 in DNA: TGTGCCAGTATAGGAGATCCCTCTGGAAACACCATATATTTT. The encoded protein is CASIGDPSGNTIYF.

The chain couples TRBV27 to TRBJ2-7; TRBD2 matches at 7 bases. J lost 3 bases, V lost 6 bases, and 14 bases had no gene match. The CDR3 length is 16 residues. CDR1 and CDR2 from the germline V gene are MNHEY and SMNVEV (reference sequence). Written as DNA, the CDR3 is TGTGCCAGCAGCCTTGATGGTAGCGGGCTACTCTACGAGCAGTACTTC. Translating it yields CASSLDGSGLLYEQYF.

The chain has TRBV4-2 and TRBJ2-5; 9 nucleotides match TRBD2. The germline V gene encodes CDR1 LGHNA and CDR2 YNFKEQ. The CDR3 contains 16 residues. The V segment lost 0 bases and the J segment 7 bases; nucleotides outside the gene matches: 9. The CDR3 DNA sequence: TGTGCCAGCAGCCAAGAGTTAACGCCACTAGCGGGGACCCAGTACTTC. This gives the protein CASSQELTPLAGTQYF.

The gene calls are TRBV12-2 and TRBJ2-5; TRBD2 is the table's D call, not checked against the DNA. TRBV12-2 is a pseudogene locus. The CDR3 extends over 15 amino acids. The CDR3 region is CASRLETGGQETQYF. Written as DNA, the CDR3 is TGTGCAAGTCGCTTAGAAACTGGGGGGCAAGAGACCCAGTACTTC.

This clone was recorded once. The CDR3 is CASGSDREKLFF. CDR3 in DNA: TGTGCCAGCGGAAGCGACCGGGAAAAACTGTTTTTT. The chain joins TRBV6-5 to TRBJ1-4, with unresolved D. The V end was cut by 8 bases, the J end by 8 bases, with 12 bases between. The CDR3 is made up of 12 amino acids. Germline V gene sequence: CDR1 MNHEY, CDR2 SVGAGI.

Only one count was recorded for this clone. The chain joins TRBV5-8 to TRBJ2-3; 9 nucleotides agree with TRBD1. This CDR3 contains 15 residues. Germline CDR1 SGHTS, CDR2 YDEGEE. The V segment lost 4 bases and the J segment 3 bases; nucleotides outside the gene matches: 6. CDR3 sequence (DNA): TGTGCCAGCAGCCCCGGACAGGGGTCGACAGATACGCAGTATTTT. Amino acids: CASSPGQGSTDTQYF.

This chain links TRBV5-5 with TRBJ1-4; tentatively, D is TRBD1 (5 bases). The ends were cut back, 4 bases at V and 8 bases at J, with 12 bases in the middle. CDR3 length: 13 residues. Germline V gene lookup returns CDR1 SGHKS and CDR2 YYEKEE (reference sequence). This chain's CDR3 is CASSPARGEKLFF. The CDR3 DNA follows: TGTGCCAGCAGCCCTGCGCGGGGGGAAAAACTGTTTTTT.

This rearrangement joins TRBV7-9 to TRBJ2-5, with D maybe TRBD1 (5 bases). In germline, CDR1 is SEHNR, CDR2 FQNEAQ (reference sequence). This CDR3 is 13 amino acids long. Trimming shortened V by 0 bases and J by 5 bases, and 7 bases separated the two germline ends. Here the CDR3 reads CASSLAGVETQYF. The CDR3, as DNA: TGTGCCAGCAGCTTAGCAGGGGTGGAGACCCAGTACTTC.

The CDR3 sequence is CSASTPHRGRTEAFF. The CDR3 bases are TGCAGTGCTAGTACCCCCCACAGGGGGCGGACTGAAGCTTTCTTT. V is TRBV20-1 and J is TRBJ1-1; TRBD1 aligns across 9 bases. Unmatched junction bases numbered 10, after V lost 3 bases and J lost 5 bases. The CDR3 contains 15 residues. Germline V CDR1 and CDR2: DFQATT, SNEGSKA (reference sequence).

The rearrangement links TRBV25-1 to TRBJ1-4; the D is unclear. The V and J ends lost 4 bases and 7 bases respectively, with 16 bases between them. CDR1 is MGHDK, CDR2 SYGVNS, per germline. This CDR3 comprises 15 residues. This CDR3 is CASSVTKWGGEKLFF. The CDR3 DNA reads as TGTGCCAGCAGTGTGACCAAGTGGGGAGGTGAAAAACTGTTTTTT.